This T cell receptor beta chain was identified in a study of blood T cell repertoires in COVID-19. Overall study: Samples representing acute and convalescent COVID-19 were sourced from the United States, Italy and Spain. PBMCs, B-cell-depleted T cells, or T cells were the source of the cDNA or gDNA that made up the material.

Germline V gene data show CDR1 as LGHDT and CDR2 as YNNKEL (reference sequence). The CDR3 extends over 14 amino acids. The V end was cut by 1 base, the J end by 6 bases, with 9 bases between. Source study methods: Amplifying reference gene primers gave estimates of nucleated cell counts. Assay used: immunoSEQ multiplex PCR; TCRdb lists only in-frame clones, some missing. The V and J calls and the clone size are those of that table, but D and trimming were determined from the DNA. Here the sample spans some 280,000 clones, around 90% being singletons. A single count supports this clone. The receptor was derived from a woman aged 40 to 50 who had recovered from COVID-19. Sequenced: peripheral blood. The chain employs TRBV3-1 (or the pseudogene TRBV3-2) and TRBJ1-4, with a weak D call TRBD1 (5 bases). CDR3 residues: CASSQGGFDEKLFF. CDR3 nucleotides: TGTGCCAGCAGCCAAGGGGGCTTCGATGAAAAACTGTTTTTT.